These 22 T cell receptor beta chains originate from one sample sequenced in a study of blood T cell repertoires in COVID-19. Here immunoSEQ multiplex PCR was the method, and the copy in TCRdb shows in-frame clones only, minus some. Of more than 95,000 clones in the sample, over 75% were seen once. Sequencing used peripheral blood. Source of these receptors: a man aged 45-65 years with acute or convalescent COVID-19.

This rearrangement joins TRBV10-3 to TRBJ2-7, with a weak D call TRBD2 (5 bases). The CDR3 loop spans 13 amino acids. Germline loops: CDR1 ENHRY, CDR2 SYGVKD. V gave up 8 bases and J gave up 0 bases, with 11 bases separating them. The CDR3 spells CAIGSGNSYEQYF. CDR3 DNA: TGTGCCATCGGGTCCGGGAACTCCTACGAGCAGTACTTC.

This clone has more than one count but fewer than ten. The CDR3 DNA follows: TGTGCCAGCAGTTACTCGGGGTGGGGCGACGAGCAGTACTTC. Amino acids: CASSYSGWGDEQYF. The J gene is TRBJ2-7, the V gene TRBV6-5, with a possible D match to TRBD1 (5 bases). The CDR3 is 14 residues long. Germline CDR1 is MNHEY and CDR2 is SVGAGI. V was clipped by 0 bases and J by 5 bases, with 11 bases between them.

This chain uses TRBV27 with TRBJ1-3; D might be TRBD1 (5 bases). Trimming took off 5 bases at V and 0 bases at J, with 17 bases between the two ends. The germline V gene encodes CDR1 MNHEY and CDR2 SMNVEV (reference sequence). This CDR3 has 17 residues. The CDR3 sequence is CASSPTQGYLSGNTIYF. The CDR3 DNA is TGTGCCAGCAGTCCAACCCAGGGCTACCTCTCTGGAAACACCATATATTTT.

V is TRBV5-8 and J is TRBJ2-7; 7 nucleotides agree with TRBD2. Germline V gives CDR1 SGHTS, CDR2 YDEGEE. J lost 9 bases, V lost 4 bases, and 13 bases had no gene match. The CDR3 totals 14 residues. Here the CDR3 reads CASSAGTTALGQYF. The CDR3 DNA follows: TGTGCCAGCAGCGCGGGGACTACCGCTTTAGGGCAGTACTTC. The full variable domain, with the rest looked up from reference TRBV5-8 and TRBJ2-7, is EAGVTQSPTHLIKTRGQQATLRCSPISGHTSVYWYQQALGLGLQFLLWYDEGEERNRGNFPPRFSGRQFPNYSSELNVNALELEDSALYLCASSAGTTALGQYFGPGTRLTVT.

The CDR3 bases are TGTGCCAGCAGTTCCCCTCTATCAGATACGCAGTATTTT. Protein: CASSSPLSDTQYF. The chain uses TRBV6-5 and TRBJ2-3; D is uncertain. The CDR3 length is 13 residues. The V end lost 4 bases, the J end lost 4 bases, and 9 bases lay between the germline ends. Germline CDR1 and CDR2: MNHEY and SVGAGI.

The chain joins TRBV5-5 to TRBJ2-7; possible D gene TRBD2, 5 bases. Germline V gene lookup returns CDR1 SGHKS and CDR2 YYEKEE (reference sequence). The V end was cut by 4 bases, the J end by 3 bases, with 20 bases between. CDR3 length: 16 residues. CDR3 nucleotide sequence: TGTGCCAGCAGCCGAAAACCGGGCCGCGAGGGCTACGAGCAGTACTTC. It specifies CASSRKPGREGYEQYF.

The genes are TRBV11-3 and TRBJ2-1; no clear D. Germline assignment: CDR1 SGHNT and CDR2 YENEEA. The CDR3 totals 14 residues. V lost 3 bases, J lost 10 bases, and 16 bases lay in between. This chain's CDR3 is CASSLRSAGWEQFF. The CDR3 DNA reads TGTGCCAGCAGCTTGAGAAGCGCCGGATGGGAGCAGTTCTTC.

This clone was observed a few times. This chain uses TRBV27 with TRBJ2-3; a weak D match, TRBD1 (6 bases). The CDR3 totals 16 residues. The V gene's germline CDR1 is MNHEY and CDR2 SMNVEV (reference sequence). V was cut by 1 base and J by 4 bases, with 15 bases left in between. The CDR3 region has the DNA TGTGCCAGCAGTTTATTGGGCAGGGGTTTCGCAGATACGCAGTATTTT. This codes for CASSLLGRGFADTQYF.

The CDR3 bases are TGTGCCAGCAGCGTTGGGGAGAGCTATGGCTACACCTTC. This gives the protein CASSVGESYGYTF. The rearrangement uses TRBV9 and TRBJ1-2; the D is unclear. CDR3 length equals 13 residues. Germline values: CDR1 SGDLS, CDR2 YYNGEE. V was pared by 2 bases and J by 4 bases, with 9 bases between.

The chain links TRBV10-3 to TRBJ1-2; D is unclear. Germline V CDR1 and CDR2: ENHRY, SYGVKD. The CDR3 is 16 amino acids. Trimming took off 10 bases at V and 4 bases at J, with 25 bases between the two ends. Here the CDR3 reads CATSPGVSGDVYGYTF. The DNA of the CDR3 is TGTGCCACCAGCCCCGGGGTGTCTGGAGATGTCTATGGCTACACCTTC.

This clone is a singleton in its sample. The V gene is TRBV5-4, the J gene TRBJ2-1; the D gene is possibly TRBD1 (6 bases). This CDR3 has 14 amino acids. Trimming stripped 5 bases from V and 4 bases from J, with 13 bases between. CDR1 and CDR2 from the germline V gene are SGHNT and YYREEE (reference sequence). The CDR3, as DNA: TGTGCCAGCAGGGGGACATCCCCATACAATGAGCAGTTCTTC. Residues: CASRGTSPYNEQFF.

This chain's CDR3 is CASRTGTGRYTF. The DNA for the CDR3 is TGTGCCAGCAGAACCGGGACAGGACGCTACACCTTC. The rearrangement links TRBV27 to TRBJ1-2, with 8 bases that match TRBD1. The CDR3 sequence is 12 residues long. Germline assignment: CDR1 MNHEY and CDR2 SMNVEV (reference sequence). The J segment lost 9 bases and the V segment lost 6 bases, leaving 6 bases of the junction unmatched.

The V gene is TRBV7-9, the J gene TRBJ1-1, with TRBD1 identical over 7 bases. The CDR3 sequence is 13 residues long. From germline, CDR1 is SEHNR and CDR2 FQNEAQ (reference sequence). Trimming at V came to 3 bases and at J to 5 bases, leaving 3 bases not matched to a gene. DNA for the CDR3: TGTGCCAGCAGCTTGACAGGGAGGACTGAAGCTTTCTTT. Translation: CASSLTGRTEAFF.

The V and J genes are TRBV3-1 (or the pseudogene TRBV3-2) and TRBJ1-3; no reliable D call. The V gene's germline CDR1 is LGHDT and CDR2 YNNKEL (reference sequence). V lost 1 base and J lost 3, with 7 bases in between. This CDR3 has 14 amino acids. In DNA form, the CDR3 reads TGTGCCAGCAGCCAAGGATTCGGTGGAAACACCATATATTTT. Encoded protein: CASSQGFGGNTIYF.

The chain uses TRBV13 and TRBJ1-4; 8 positions match TRBD1. CDR3 length: 19 amino acids. CDR1 and CDR2 from the germline V gene are PRHDT and FYEKMQ (reference sequence). Unmatched junction bases numbered 13, after V lost 4 bases and J lost 0 bases. CDR3 in DNA: TGTGCCAGCAGCTCTCGTTTGGGGACAGGCGTGGCAACTAATGAAAAACTGTTTTTT. Translated: CASSSRLGTGVATNEKLFF.

A note on this clone: This sample includes further DNA sequences coding for the same CDR3. This chain uses TRBV3-1 (or the pseudogene TRBV3-2) with TRBJ1-2; tentative D call: TRBD1 (5 bases). The V end lost 2 bases, the J end lost 2 bases, and 6 bases lay between the germline ends. The length of the CDR3 is 13 residues. Germline V gives CDR1 LGHDT, CDR2 YNNKEL (reference sequence). The CDR3 DNA sequence: TGTGCCAGCAGCCAAACAGGCAACTATGGCTACACCTTC. This gives the protein CASSQTGNYGYTF.

This clone has a single count. The V call is TRBV7-9, the J call TRBJ2-4; 12 nucleotides line up with TRBD1. CDR3 size: 15 residues. Germline CDR1 reads SEHNR; CDR2 reads FQNEAQ (reference sequence). V was pared by 3 bases and J by 7 bases, with 4 bases of the junction left unmatched. CDR3 sequence (DNA): TGTGCCAGCAGCTTTCGCGGGACAGGGGGCAACATTCAGTACTTC. It codes for CASSFRGTGGNIQYF.

This clone was found once. This sequence joins TRBV7-3 and TRBJ2-3; unclear D gene. CDR1 is SGHTA, CDR2 FQGTGA, per germline. V lost 5 bases and J 5 bases, leaving 8 bases between the germline ends. This CDR3 region has 12 residues. CDR3 DNA sequence: TGTGCCAGCAGCGTACTTGGAGATACGCAGTATTTT. It yields the protein CASSVLGDTQYF.

The chain is built from TRBV7-8 and TRBJ1-5; D remains ambiguous. Germline CDR1 and CDR2: SGHVS and FQNEAQ. The CDR3 totals 14 residues. The ends were cut back, 4 bases at V and 6 bases at J, with 13 bases in the middle. Here the CDR3 reads CASSSYGGAQPQHF. In nucleotides, the CDR3 is TGTGCCAGCAGCTCTTACGGAGGAGCTCAGCCCCAGCATTTT.

On this clone: Compared with germline, one end of the junction differs, possibly owing to a read error. The chain combines TRBV6-5 with TRBJ1-1; D is uncertain. The CDR3 sequence is 12 residues long. Germline V lookup: CDR1 MNHEY, CDR2 SVGAGI. The chain's CDR3 is CASSHELTELKF. The CDR3 DNA reads TGTGCCAGCAGTCACGAACTAACCGAGCTGAAGTTT.

This clone has just a few counts. This sequence joins TRBV18 and TRBJ1-1; D is unresolved. Germline assignment: CDR1 KGHSH and CDR2 LQKENI. This CDR3 is 14 amino acids long. V lost 6 bases, J lost 5 bases, and 16 bases lay in between. The DNA for the CDR3 is TGTGCCAGCTCGCCCCGGGTTCACGAGACTGAAGCTTTCTTT. Encoded protein: CASSPRVHETEAFF.

The chain recombines TRBV10-2 with TRBJ2-7, with 7 bases matching TRBD1. Trimming at V came to 5 bases and at J to 3 bases, leaving 1 base not matched to a gene. This CDR3 is 12 amino acids long. Germline CDR1 WSHSY, CDR2 SAAADI. This chain's CDR3 is CASSYRGYEQYF. The CDR3 DNA sequence: TGCGCCAGCAGTTACAGGGGCTACGAGCAGTACTTC.